Many counts were recorded for the clone carrying this T cell receptor (beta chain). What it binds is not known. The sample originates from a study of T cells in Graves' hyperthyroidism and ophthalmopathy. The CDR3 length is 14 residues. Germline CDR1 and CDR2: PRHDT and FYEKMQ (reference sequence). Trimming cost V 5 bases and J 2 bases, with 12 bases left between them. Template material for amplifying TCR beta CDR3 regions consisted of RNA transcripts. Carried out on the TCR CDR3, a first-round RT-PCR used the HTBI primer set. MiXCR, run by TCRdb on the multiplex PCR reads, gives a single entry per CDR3 protein. The profile shows 300,000 to 450,000 distinct CDR3 sequences, around 18% of them singletons. General study results and limits: The model's output predicted ophthalmopathy at a median of 6.5 months prior to onset. Ophthalmopathy cases were set apart from stable hyperthyroidism by a 13 V-J model.

The genes are TRBV13 and TRBJ1-1, with D hard to call. The sequencing input was blood. This TCR derives from a man younger than 35 with Graves' ophthalmopathy. The CDR3: CASSLGRINTEAFF. DNA for the CDR3: TGTGCCAGCAGCCTTGGACGGATAAACACTGAAGCTTTCTTT. Using reference TRBV13 and TRBJ1-1 for the parts outside the CDR3, the full variable domain is AAGVIQSPRHLIKEKRETATLKCYPIPRHDTVYWYQQGPGQDPQFLISFYEKMQSDKGSIPDRFSAQQFSDYHSELNMSSLELGDSALYFCASSLGRINTEAFFGQGTRLTVV.